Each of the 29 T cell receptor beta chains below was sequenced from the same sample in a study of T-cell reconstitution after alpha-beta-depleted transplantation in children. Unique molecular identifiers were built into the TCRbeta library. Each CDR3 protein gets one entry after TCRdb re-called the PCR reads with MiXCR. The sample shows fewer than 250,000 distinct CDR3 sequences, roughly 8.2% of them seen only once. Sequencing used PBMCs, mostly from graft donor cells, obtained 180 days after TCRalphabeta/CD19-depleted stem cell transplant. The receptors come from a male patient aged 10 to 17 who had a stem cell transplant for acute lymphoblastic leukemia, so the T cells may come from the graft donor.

DNA for the CDR3: TGTGCCAGCAGTTTCGGGGTCCGCTACACCTTC. Amino acids: CASSFGVRYTF. This chain joins TRBV12-3 or TRBV12-4 and TRBJ1-2; D is unresolved. Trimming removed 3 bases from V and 9 bases from J, with 8 bases in between. The CDR3 consists of 11 residues.

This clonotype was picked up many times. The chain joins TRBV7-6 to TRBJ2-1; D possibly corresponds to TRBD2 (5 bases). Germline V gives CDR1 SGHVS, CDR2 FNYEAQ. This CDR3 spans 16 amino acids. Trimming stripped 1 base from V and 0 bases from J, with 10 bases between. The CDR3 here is CASSLELANSYNEQFF. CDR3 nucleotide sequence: TGTGCCAGCAGCTTAGAGCTAGCAAACTCCTACAATGAGCAGTTCTTC.

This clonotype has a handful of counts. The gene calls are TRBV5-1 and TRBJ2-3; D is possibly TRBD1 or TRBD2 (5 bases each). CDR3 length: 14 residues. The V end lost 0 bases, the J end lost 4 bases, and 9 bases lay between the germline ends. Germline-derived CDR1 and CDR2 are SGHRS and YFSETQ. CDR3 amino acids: CASSLVRGPDTQYF. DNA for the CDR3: TGCGCCAGCAGCTTGGTACGGGGCCCAGATACGCAGTATTTT.

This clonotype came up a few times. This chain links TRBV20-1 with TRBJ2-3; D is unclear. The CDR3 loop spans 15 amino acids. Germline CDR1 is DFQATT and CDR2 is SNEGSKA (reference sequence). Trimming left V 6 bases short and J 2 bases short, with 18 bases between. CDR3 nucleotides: TGCAGTGCACATCTCCAAAAGGTCTCCACAGATACGCAGTATTTT. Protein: CSAHLQKVSTDTQYF.

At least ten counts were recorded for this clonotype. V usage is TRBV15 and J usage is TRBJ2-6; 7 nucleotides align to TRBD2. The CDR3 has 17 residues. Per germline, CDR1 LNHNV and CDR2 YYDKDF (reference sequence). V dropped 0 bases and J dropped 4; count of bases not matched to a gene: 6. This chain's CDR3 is CATSRDVGGTGANVLTF. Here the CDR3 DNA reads TGTGCCACCAGCAGAGATGTGGGAGGGACCGGGGCCAACGTCCTGACTTTC.

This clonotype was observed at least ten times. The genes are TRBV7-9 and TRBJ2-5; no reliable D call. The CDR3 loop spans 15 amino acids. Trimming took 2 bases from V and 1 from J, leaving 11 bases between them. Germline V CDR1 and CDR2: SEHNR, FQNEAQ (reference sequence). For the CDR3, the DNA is TGTGCCAGCAGCTTACAACCAGAACCCCAAGAGACCCAGTACTTC. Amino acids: CASSLQPEPQETQYF.

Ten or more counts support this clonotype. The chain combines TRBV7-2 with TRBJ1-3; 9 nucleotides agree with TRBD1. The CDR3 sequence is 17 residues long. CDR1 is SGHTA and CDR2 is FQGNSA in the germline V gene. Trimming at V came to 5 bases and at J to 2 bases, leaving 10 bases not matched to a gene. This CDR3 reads CASSQTGQGQAGNTIYF. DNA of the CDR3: TGTGCCAGCAGCCAAACGGGACAGGGTCAAGCTGGAAACACCATATATTTT.

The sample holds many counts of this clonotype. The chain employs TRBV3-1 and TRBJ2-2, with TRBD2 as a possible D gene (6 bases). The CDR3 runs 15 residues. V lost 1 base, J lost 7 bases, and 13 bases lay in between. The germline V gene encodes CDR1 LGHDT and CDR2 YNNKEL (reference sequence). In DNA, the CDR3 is TGTGCCAGCAGCCAAGTCGCGGGGCCCAGCGGGGAGCTGTTTTTT. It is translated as CASSQVAGPSGELFF.

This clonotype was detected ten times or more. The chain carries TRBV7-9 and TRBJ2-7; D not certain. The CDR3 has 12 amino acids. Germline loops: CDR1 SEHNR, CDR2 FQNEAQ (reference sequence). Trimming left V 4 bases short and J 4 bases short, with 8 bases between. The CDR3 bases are TGTGCCAGCAGCTCCCATAAGTACGAGCAGTACTTC. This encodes CASSSHKYEQYF. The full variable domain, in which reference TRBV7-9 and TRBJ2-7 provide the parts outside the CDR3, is DTGVSQNPRHKITKRGQNVTFRCDPISEHNRLYWYRQTLGQGPEFLTYFQNEAQLEKSRLLSDRFSAERPKGSFSTLEIQRTEQGDSAMYLCASSSHKYEQYFGPGTRLTVT.

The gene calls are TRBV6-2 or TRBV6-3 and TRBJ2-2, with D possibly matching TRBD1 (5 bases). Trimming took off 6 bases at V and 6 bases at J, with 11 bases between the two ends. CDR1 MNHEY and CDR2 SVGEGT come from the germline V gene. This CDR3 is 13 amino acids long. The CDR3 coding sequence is TGTGCCAGCAGGAGCAGCAGGGCCGGGGAGCTGTTTTTT. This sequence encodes CASRSSRAGELFF.

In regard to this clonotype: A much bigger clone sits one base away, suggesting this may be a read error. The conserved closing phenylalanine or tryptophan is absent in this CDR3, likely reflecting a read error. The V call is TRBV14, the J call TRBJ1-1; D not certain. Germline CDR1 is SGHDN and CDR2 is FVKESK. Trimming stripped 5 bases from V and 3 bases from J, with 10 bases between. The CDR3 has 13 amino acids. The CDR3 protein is CASSDTIDTEAFL. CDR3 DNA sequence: TGTGCCAGCAGCGACACGATTGACACTGAAGCTTTCTTG.

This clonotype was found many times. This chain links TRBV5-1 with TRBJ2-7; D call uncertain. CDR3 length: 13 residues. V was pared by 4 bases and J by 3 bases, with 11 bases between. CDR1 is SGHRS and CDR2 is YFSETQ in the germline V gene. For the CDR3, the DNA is TGCGCCAGCAGCGTACCTGACAACTACGAGCAGTACTTC. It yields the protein CASSVPDNYEQYF. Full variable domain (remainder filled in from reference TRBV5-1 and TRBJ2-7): KAGVTQTPRYLIKTRGQQVTLSCSPISGHRSVSWYQQTPGQGLQFLFEYFSETQRNKGNFPGRFSGRQFSNSRSEMNVSTLELGDSALYLCASSVPDNYEQYFGPGTRLTVT.

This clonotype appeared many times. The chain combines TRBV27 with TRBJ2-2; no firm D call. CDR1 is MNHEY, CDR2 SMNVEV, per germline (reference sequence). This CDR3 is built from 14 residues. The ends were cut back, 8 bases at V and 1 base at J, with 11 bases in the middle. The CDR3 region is CASGPTQNTGELFF. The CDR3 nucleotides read TGTGCCAGCGGACCCACACAGAACACCGGGGAGCTGTTTTTT.

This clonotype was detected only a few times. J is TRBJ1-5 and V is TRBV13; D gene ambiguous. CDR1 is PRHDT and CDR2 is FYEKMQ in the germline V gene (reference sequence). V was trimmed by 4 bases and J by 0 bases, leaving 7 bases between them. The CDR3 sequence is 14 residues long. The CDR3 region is CASSSSDSNQPQHF. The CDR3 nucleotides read TGTGCCAGCAGCTCCTCCGATAGCAATCAGCCCCAGCATTTT.

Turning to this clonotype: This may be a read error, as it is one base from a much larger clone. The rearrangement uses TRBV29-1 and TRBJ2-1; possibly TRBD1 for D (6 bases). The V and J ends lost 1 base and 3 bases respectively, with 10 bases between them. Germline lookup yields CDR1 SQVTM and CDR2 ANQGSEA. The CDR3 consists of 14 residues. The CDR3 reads CSVEAGTNYNEQFF. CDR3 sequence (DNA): TGCAGCGTTGAAGCCGGGACAAACTACAATGAGCAGTTCTTC.

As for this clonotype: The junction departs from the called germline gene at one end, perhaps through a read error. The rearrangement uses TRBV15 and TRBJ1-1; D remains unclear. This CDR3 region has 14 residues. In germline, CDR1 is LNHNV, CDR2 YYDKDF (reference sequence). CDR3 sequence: CATSIRALNTEAFF. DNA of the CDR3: TGCGCCACCAGCATTAGGGCCCTGAACACTGAAGCTTTCTTT.

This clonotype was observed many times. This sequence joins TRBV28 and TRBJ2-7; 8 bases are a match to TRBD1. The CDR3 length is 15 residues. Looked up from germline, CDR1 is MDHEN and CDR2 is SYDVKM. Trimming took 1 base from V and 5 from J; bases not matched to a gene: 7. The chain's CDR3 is CASSLFATGAHEQYF. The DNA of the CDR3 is TGTGCCAGCAGTTTATTCGCGACAGGGGCCCACGAGCAGTACTTC.

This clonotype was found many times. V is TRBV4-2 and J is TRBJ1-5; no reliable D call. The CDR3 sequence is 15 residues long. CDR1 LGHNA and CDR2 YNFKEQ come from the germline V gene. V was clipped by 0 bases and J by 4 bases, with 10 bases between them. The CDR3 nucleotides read TGTGCCAGCAGCCAAGAAGGTGGTAGGAATCAGCCCCAGCATTTT. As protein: CASSQEGGRNQPQHF.

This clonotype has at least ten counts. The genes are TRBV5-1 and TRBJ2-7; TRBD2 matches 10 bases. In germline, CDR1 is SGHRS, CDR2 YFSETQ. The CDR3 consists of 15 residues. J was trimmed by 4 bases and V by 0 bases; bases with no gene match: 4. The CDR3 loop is CASSLGVAGGYEQYF. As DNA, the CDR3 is TGCGCCAGCAGCTTGGGGGTAGCGGGAGGATACGAGCAGTACTTC.

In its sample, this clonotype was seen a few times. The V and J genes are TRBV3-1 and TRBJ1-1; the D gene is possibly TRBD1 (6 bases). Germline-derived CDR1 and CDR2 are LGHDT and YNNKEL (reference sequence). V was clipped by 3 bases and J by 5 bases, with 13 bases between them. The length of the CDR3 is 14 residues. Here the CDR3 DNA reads TGTGCCAGCAGCCACCACAGGGTAGGGACTGAAGCTTTCTTT. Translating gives CASSHHRVGTEAFF. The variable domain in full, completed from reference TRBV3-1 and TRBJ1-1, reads DTAVSQTPKYLVTQMGNDKSIKCEQNLGHDTMYWYKQDSKKFLKIMFSYNNKELIINETVPNRFSPKSPDKAHLNLHINSLELGDSAVYFCASSHHRVGTEAFFGQGTRLTVV.

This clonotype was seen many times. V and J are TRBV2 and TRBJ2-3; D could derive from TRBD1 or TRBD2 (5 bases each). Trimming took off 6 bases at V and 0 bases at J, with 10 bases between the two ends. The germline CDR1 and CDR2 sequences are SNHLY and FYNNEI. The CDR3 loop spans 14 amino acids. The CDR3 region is CASRGDSSTDTQYF. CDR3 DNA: TGTGCCAGCAGGGGGGATTCTAGCACAGATACGCAGTATTTT.

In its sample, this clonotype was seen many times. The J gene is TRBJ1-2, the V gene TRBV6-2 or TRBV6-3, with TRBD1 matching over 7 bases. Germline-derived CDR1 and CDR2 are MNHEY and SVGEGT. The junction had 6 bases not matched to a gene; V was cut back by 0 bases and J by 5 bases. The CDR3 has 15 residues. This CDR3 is CASSYSRSTGYGYTF. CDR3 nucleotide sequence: TGTGCCAGCAGTTACTCGAGGTCGACAGGGTATGGCTACACCTTC.

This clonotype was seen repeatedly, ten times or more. As DNA, the CDR3 is TGCGCCAGCAGCCCTGGGAGGGGTCTACCACCCTACGAGCAGTACTTC. Translated: CASSPGRGLPPYEQYF. The chain joins TRBV5-1 to TRBJ2-7, with 7 bases fitting TRBD2. The ends lost 4 bases at V and 2 bases at J; junction bases unmatched: 12. Germline V gene lookup returns CDR1 SGHRS and CDR2 YFSETQ. The CDR3 contains 16 residues.

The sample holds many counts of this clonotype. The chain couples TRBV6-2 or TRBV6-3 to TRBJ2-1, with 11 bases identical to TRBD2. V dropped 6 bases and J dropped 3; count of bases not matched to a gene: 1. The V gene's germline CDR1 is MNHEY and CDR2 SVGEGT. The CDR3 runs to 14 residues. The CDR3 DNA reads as TGTGCCAGCAGGCTAGCGGGGGGCTACAATGAGCAGTTCTTC. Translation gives CASRLAGGYNEQFF.

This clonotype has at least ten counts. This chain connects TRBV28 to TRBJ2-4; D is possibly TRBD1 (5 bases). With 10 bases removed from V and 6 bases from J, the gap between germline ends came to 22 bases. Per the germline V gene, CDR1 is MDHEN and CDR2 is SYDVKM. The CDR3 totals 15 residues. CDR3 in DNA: TGTGCCACCTTTCCGACGGCAGGGAAGGGAAACATTCAGTACTTC. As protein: CATFPTAGKGNIQYF.

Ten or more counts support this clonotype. In nucleotides, the CDR3 is TGTGCCAGCAGCTTAGCAGATTTTCGGTCGTTTAGCTCTGGGGCCAACGTCCTGACTTTC. As protein: CASSLADFRSFSSGANVLTF. V usage is TRBV7-6 and J usage is TRBJ2-6; D remains unclear. V lost 0 bases and J 0 bases, leaving 18 bases between the germline ends. This CDR3 contains 20 residues. Germline loops: CDR1 SGHVS, CDR2 FNYEAQ.

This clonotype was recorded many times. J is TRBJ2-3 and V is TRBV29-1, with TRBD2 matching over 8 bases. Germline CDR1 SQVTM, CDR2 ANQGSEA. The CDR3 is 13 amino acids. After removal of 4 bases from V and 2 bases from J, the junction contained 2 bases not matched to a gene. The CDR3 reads CSVVGGATDTQYF. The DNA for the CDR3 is TGCAGCGTTGTCGGGGGGGCCACAGATACGCAGTATTTT.

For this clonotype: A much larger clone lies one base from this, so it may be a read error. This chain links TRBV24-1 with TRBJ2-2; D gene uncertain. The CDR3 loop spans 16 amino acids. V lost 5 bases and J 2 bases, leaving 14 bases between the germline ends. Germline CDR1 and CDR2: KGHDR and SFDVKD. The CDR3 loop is CATSGGRDINTGELFF. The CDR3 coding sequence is TGTGCCACCAGTGGTGGTAGAGACATCAACACCGGGGAGCTGTTTTTT.

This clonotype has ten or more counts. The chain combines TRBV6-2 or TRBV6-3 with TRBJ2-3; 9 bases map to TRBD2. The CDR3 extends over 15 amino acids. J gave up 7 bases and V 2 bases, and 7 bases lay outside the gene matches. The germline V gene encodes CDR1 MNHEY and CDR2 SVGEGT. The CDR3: CASSYPAGGPNTQYF. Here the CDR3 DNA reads TGTGCCAGCAGTTACCCGGCGGGGGGGCCGAATACGCAGTATTTT.